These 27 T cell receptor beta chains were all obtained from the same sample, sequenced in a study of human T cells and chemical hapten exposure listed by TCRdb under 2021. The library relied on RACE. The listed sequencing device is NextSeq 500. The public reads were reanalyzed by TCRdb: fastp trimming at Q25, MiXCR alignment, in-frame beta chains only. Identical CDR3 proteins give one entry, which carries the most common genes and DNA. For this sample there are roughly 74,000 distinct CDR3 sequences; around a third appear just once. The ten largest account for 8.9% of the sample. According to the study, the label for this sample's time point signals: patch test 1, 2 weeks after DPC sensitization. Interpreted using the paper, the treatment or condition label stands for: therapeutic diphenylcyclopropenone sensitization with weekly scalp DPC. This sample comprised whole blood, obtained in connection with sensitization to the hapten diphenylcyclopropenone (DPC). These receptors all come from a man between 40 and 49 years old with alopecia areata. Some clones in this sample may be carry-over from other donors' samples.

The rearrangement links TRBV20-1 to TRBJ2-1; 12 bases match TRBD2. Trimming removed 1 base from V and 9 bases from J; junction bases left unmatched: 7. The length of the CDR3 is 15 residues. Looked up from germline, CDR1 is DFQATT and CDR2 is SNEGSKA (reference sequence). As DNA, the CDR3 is TGCAGTGCTAGAGCCTCTAGCGGGAGGGCCCGTGAGCAGTTCTTC. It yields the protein CSARASSGRAREQFF.

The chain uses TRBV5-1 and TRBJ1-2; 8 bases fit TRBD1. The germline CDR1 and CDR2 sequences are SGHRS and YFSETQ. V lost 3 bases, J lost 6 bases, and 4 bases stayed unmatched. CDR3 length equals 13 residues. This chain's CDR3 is CASSSMDRDGYTF. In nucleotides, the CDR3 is TGCGCCAGCAGCTCGATGGACAGGGATGGCTACACCTTC.

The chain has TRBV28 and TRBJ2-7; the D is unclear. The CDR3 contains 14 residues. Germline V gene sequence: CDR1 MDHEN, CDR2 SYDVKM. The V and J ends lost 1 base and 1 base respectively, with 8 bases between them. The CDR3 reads CASSLYVQSYEQYF. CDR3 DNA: TGTGCCAGCAGTTTATATGTCCAGTCCTACGAGCAGTACTTC.

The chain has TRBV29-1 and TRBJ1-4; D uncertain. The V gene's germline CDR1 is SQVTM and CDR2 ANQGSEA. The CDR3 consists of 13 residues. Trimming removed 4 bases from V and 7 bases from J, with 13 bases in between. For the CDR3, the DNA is TGCAGCGTTGTGGTGGGGTTTGGTGAAAAACTGTTTTTT. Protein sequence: CSVVVGFGEKLFF.

CDR3 sequence reads: CSAKGSGANVLTF. CDR3 DNA: TGCAGTGCTAAAGGCTCTGGGGCCAACGTCCTGACTTTC. V usage is TRBV20-1 and J usage is TRBJ2-6; the D is unclear. Germline assignment: CDR1 DFQATT and CDR2 SNEGSKA (reference sequence). This CDR3 has 13 amino acids. Trimming stripped 4 bases from V and 0 bases from J, with 4 bases between.

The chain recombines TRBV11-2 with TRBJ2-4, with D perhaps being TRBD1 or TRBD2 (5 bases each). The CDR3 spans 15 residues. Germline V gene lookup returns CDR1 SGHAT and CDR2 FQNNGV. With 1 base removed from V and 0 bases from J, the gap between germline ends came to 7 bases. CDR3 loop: CASSLGDQAKNIQYF. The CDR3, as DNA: TGTGCCAGCAGCTTAGGGGACCAAGCCAAAAACATTCAGTACTTC.

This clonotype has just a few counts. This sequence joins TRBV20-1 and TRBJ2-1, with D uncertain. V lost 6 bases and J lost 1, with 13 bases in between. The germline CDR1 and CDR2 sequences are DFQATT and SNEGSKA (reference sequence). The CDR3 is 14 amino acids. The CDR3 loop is CSAKWWRSYNEQFF. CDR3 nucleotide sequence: TGCAGTGCCAAATGGTGGCGGTCCTACAATGAGCAGTTCTTC.

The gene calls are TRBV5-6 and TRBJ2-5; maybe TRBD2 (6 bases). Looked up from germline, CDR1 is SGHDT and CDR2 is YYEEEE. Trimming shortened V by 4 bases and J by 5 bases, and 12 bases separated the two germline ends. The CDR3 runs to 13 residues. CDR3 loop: CASSLPGAETQYF. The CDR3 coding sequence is TGTGCCAGCAGCCTACCGGGAGCTGAGACCCAGTACTTC.

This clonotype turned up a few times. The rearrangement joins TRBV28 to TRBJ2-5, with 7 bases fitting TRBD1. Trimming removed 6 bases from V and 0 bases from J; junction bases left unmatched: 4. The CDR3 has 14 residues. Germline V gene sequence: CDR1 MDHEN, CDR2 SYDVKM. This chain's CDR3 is CASSPTGHQETQYF. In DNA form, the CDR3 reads TGTGCCAGCAGCCCGACAGGGCACCAAGAGACCCAGTACTTC. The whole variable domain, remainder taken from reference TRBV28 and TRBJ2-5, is DVKVTQSSRYLVKRTGEKVFLECVQDMDHENMFWYRQDPGLGLRLIYFSYDVKMKEKGDIPEGYSVSREKKERFSLILESASTNQTSMYLCASSPTGHQETQYFGPGTRLLVL.

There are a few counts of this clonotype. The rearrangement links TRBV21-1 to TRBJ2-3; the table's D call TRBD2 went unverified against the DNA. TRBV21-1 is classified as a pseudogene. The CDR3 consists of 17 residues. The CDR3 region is CASSNRGLTTSTDTQYF. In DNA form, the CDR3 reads TGTGCCAGCAGCAACCGGGGACTGACTACTAGCACAGATACGCAGTATTTT.

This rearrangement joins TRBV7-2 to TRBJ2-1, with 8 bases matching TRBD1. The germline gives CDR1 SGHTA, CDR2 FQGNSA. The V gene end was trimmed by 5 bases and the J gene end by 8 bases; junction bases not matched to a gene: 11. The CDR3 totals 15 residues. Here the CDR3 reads CASSPNSQGADEQFF. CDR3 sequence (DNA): TGTGCCAGCAGCCCGAACTCTCAGGGGGCAGATGAGCAGTTCTTC.

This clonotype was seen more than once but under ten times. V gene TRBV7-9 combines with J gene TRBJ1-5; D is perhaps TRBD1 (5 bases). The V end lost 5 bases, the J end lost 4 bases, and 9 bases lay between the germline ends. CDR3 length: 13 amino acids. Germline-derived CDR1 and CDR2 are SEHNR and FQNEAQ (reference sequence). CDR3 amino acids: CASSGGWNQPQHF. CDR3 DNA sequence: TGTGCCAGCAGCGGGGGGTGGAATCAGCCCCAGCATTTT.

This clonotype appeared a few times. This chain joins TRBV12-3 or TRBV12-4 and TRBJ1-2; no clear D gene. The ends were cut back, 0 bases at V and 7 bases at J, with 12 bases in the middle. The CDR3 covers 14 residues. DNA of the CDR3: TGTGCCAGCAGTTTAGCTCCTATCGGGGTTGGCTACACCTTC. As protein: CASSLAPIGVGYTF.

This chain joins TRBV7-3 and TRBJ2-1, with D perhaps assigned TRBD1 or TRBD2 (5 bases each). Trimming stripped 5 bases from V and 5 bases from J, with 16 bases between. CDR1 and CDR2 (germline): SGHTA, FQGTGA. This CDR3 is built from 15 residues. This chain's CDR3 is CASSMTGAADNEQFF. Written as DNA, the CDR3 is TGTGCCAGCAGCATGACCGGGGCGGCCGACAATGAGCAGTTCTTC.

CDR3 DNA: TGTGCCAGCAGTAGAAGAGCAGGCACTTACACTGAAGCTTTCTTT. Translated, it gives CASSRRAGTYTEAFF. The chain recombines TRBV12-3 or TRBV12-4 with TRBJ1-1; the D is unclear. The CDR3 spans 15 residues. V lost 5 bases, J lost 3 bases, and 16 bases lay in between.

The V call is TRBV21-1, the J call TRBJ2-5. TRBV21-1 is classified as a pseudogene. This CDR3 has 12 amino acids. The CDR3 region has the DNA TGTGCCAGCATCCAAAGAGAAGAGACCCAGTACTTC. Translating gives CASIQREETQYF.

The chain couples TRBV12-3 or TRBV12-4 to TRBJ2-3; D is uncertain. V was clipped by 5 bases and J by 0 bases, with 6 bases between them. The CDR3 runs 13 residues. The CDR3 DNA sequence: TGTGCCAGCAGTGGTCCGAGCACAGATACGCAGTATTTT. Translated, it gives CASSGPSTDTQYF.

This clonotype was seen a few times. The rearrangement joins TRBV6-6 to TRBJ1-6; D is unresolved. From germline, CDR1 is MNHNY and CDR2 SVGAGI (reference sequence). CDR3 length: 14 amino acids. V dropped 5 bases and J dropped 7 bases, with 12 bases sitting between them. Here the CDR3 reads CASSNGRRNSPLHF. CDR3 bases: TGTGCCAGCAGTAACGGACGGCGAAATTCACCCCTCCACTTT.

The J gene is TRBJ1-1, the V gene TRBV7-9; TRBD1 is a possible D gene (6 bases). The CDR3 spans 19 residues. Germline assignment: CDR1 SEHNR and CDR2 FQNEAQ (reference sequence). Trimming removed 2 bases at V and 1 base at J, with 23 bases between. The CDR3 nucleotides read TGTGCCAGCAGCTTATTCCACCTGGGCTCAACAGGGCCGAACACTGAAGCTTTCTTT. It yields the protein CASSLFHLGSTGPNTEAFF.

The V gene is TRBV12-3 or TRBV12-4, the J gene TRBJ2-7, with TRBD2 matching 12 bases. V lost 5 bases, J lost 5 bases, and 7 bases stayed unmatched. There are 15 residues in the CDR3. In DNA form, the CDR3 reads TGTGCCAGCAGTCGACTAGCGGGAGTGAGGCACGAGCAGTACTTC. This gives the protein CASSRLAGVRHEQYF.

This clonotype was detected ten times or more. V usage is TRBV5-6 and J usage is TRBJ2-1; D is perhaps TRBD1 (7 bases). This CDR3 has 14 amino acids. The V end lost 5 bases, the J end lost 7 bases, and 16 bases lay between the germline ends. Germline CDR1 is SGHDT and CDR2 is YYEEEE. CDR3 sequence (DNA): TGTGCCAGCAGGCAGGGGGGAAGAGGTAATGAGCAGTTCTTC. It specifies CASRQGGRGNEQFF.

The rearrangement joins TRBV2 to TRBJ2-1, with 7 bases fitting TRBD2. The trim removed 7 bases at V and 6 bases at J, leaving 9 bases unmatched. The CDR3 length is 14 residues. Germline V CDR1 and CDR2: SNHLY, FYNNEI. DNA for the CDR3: TGTGCCAGCAATGGACTAGAGGGATCCAATGAGCAGTTCTTC. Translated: CASNGLEGSNEQFF.

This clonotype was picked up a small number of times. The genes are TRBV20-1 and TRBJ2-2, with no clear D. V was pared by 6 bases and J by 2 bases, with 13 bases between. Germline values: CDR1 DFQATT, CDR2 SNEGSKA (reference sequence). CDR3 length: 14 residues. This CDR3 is CSAVDFGNTGELFF. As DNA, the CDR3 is TGCAGTGCCGTTGACTTTGGAAACACCGGGGAGCTGTTTTTT.

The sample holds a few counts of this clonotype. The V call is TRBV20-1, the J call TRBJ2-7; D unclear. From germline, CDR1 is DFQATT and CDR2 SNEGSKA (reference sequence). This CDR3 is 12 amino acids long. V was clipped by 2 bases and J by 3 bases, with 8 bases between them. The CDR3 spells CSARRGSYEQYF. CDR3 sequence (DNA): TGCAGTGCTAGAAGAGGTAGCTACGAGCAGTACTTC.

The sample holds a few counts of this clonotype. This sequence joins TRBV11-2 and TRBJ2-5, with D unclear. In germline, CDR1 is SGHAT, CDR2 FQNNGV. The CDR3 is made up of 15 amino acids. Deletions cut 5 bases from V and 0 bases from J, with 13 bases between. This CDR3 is CASSPSRVNQETQYF. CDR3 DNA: TGTGCCAGCAGCCCTTCTCGAGTGAACCAAGAGACCCAGTACTTC. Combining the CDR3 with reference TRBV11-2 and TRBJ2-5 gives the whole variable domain EAGVAQSPRYKIIEKRQSVAFWCNPISGHATLYWYQQILGQGPKLLIQFQNNGVVDDSQLPKDRFSAERLKGVDSTLKIQPAKLEDSAVYLCASSPSRVNQETQYFGPGTRLLVL.

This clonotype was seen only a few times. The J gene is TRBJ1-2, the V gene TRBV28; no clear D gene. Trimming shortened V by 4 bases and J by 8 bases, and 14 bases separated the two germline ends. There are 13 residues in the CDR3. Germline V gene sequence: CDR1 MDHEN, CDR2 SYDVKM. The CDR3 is CASSSFYRGGYTF. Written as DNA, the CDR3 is TGTGCCAGCAGTTCTTTTTACCGGGGAGGCTACACCTTC.

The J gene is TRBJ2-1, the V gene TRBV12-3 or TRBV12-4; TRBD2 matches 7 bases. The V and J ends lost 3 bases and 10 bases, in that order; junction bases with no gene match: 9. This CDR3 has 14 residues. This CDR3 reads CASSFPGLGTEQFF. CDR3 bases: TGTGCCAGCAGTTTCCCCGGACTAGGGACGGAGCAGTTCTTC.